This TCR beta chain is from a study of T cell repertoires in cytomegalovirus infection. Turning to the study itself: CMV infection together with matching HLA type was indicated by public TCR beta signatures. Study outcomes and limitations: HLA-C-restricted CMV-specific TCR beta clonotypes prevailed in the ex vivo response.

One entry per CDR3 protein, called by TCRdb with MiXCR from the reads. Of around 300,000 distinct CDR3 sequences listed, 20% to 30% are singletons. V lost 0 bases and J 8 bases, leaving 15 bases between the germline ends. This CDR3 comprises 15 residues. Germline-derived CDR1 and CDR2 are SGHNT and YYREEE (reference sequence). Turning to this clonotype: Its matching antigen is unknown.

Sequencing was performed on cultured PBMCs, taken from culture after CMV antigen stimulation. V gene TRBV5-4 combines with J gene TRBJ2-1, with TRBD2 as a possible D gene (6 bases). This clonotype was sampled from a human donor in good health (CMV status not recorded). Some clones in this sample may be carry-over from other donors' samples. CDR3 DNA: TGTGCCAGCAGCTTGGAAACTAGCAAGGCATATGAGCAGTTCTTC. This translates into CASSLETSKAYEQFF.